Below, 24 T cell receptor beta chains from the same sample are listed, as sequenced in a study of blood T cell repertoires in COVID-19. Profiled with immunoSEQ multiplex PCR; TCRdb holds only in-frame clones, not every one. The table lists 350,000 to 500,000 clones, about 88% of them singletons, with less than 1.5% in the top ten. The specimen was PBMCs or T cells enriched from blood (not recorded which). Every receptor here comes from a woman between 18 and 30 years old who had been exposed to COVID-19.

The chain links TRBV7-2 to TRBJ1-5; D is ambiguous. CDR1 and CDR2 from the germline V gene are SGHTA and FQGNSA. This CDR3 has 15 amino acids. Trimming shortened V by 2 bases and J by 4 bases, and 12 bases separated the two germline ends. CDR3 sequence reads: CASSLTPSGNQPQHF. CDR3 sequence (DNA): TGTGCCAGCAGCTTAACCCCTAGCGGAAATCAGCCCCAGCATTTT.

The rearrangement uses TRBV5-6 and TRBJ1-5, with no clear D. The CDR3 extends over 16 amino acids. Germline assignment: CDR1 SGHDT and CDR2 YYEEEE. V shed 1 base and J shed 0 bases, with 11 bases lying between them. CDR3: CASSLRRTHSNQPQHF. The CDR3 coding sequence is TGTGCCAGCAGCTTGAGGAGGACCCATAGCAATCAGCCCCAGCATTTT.

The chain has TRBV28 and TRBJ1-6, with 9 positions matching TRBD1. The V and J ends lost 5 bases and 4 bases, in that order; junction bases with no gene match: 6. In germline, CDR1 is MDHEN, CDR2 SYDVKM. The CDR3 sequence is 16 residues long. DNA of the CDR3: TGTGCCAGCAGTCCCTGGGGGACAGGGTATAATTCACCCCTCCACTTT. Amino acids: CASSPWGTGYNSPLHF. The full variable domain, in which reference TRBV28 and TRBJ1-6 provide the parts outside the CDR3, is DVKVTQSSRYLVKRTGEKVFLECVQDMDHENMFWYRQDPGLGLRLIYFSYDVKMKEKGDIPEGYSVSREKKERFSLILESASTNQTSMYLCASSPWGTGYNSPLHFGNGTRLTVT.

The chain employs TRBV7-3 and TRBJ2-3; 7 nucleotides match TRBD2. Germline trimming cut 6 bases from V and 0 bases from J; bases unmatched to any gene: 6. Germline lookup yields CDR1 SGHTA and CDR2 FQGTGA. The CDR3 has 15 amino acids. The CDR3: CASSTSAGSTDTQYF. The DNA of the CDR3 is TGTGCCAGCAGTACTAGCGCCGGTAGCACAGATACGCAGTATTTT.

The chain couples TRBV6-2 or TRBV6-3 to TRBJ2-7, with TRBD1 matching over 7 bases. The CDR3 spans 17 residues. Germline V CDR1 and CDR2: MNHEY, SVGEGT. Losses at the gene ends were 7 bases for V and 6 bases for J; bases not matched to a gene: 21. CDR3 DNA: TGTGCCAGCACCTACTCCCCCTCGACAGGGTTAATTGGCGAGCAGTACTTC. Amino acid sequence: CASTYSPSTGLIGEQYF.

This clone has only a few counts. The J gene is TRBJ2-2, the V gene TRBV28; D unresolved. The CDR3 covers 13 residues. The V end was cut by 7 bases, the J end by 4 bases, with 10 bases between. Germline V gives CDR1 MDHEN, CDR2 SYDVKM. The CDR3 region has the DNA TGTGCCAGCATCCTCCTTAGCACCGGGGAGCTGTTTTTT. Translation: CASILLSTGELFF. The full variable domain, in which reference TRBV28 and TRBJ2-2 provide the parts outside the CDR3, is DVKVTQSSRYLVKRTGEKVFLECVQDMDHENMFWYRQDPGLGLRLIYFSYDVKMKEKGDIPEGYSVSREKKERFSLILESASTNQTSMYLCASILLSTGELFFGEGSRLTVL.

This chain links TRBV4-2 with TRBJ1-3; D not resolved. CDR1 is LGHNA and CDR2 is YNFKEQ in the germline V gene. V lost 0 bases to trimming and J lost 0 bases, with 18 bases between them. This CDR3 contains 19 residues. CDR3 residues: CASSQDREGLGFSGNTIYF. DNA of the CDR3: TGTGCCAGCAGCCAAGATCGGGAAGGGTTGGGCTTCTCTGGAAACACCATATATTTT.

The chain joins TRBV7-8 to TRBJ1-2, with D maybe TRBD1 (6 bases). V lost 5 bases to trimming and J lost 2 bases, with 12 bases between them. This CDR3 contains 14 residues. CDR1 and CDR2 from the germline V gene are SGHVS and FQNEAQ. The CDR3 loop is CASSNRQENYGYTF. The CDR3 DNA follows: TGTGCCAGCAGCAACAGACAGGAGAACTATGGCTACACCTTC.

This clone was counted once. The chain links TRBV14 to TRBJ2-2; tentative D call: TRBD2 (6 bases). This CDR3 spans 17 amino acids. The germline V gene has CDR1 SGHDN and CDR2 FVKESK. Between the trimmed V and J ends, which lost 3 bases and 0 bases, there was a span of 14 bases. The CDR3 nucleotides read TGTGCCAGCAGCCAGGGAGGAGTGGGCGCGAACACCGGGGAGCTGTTTTTT. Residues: CASSQGGVGANTGELFF.

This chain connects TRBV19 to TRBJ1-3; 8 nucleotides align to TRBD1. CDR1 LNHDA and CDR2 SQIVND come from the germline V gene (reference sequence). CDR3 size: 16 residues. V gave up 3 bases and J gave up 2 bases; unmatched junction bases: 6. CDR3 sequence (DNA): TGTGCCAGTAGTATTGACAGGGGAAGGACTGGAAACACCATATATTTT. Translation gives CASSIDRGRTGNTIYF.

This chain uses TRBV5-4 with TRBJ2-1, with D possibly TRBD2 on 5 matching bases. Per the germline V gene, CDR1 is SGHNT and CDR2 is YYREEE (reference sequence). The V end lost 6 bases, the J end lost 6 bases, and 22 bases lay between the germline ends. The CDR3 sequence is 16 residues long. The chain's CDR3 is CASTYGSPRDINEQFF. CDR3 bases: TGTGCCAGCACCTATGGATCCCCGAGGGATATCAATGAGCAGTTCTTC. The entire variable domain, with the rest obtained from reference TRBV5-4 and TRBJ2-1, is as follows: ETGVTQSPTHLIKTRGQQVTLRCSSQSGHNTVSWYQQALGQGPQFIFQYYREEENGRGNFPPRFSGLQFPNYSSELNVNALELDDSALYLCASTYGSPRDINEQFFGPGTRLTVL.

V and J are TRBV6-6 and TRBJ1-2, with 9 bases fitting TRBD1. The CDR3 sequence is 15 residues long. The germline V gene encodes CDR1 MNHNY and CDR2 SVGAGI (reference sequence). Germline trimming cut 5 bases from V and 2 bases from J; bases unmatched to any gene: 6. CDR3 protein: CASSHWDRDNYGYTF. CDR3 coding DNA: TGTGCCAGCAGTCATTGGGACAGGGACAACTATGGCTACACCTTC.

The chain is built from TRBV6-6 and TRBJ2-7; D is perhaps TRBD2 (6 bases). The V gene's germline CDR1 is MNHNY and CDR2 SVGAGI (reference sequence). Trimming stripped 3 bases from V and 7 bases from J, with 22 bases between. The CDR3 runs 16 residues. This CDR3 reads CASSYYAGTSGEEQYF. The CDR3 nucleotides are TGTGCCAGCAGTTATTATGCAGGGACCTCGGGGGAGGAGCAGTACTTC.

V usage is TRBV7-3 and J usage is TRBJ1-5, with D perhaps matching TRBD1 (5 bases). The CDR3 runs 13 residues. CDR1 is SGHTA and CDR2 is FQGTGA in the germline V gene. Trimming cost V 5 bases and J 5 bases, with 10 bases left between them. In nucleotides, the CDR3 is TGTGCCAGCAGCCCCGCCAGGGATCAGCCCCAGCATTTT. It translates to CASSPARDQPQHF.

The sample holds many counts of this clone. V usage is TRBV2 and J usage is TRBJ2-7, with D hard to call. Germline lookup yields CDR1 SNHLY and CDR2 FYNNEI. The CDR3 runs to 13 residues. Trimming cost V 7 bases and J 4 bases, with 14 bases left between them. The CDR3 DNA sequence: TGTGCCAGCACCTCGGCGGTCCCATACGAGCAGTACTTC. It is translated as CASTSAVPYEQYF.

This chain's CDR3 is CASSPGTSAYTGELFF. CDR3 bases: TGTGCCAGCAGCCCGGGGACTAGCGCGTACACCGGGGAGCTGTTTTTT. V gene TRBV7-2 combines with J gene TRBJ2-2; 10 nucleotides match TRBD2. The V gene's germline CDR1 is SGHTA and CDR2 FQGNSA. The CDR3 length is 16 residues. Unmatched junction bases numbered 6, after V lost 5 bases and J lost 3 bases.

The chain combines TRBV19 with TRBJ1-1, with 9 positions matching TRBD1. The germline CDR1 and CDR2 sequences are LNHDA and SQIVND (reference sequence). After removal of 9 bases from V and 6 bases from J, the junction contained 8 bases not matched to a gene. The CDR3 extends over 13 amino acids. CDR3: CASRNRDRAEAFF. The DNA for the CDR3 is TGTGCCAGCAGAAACCGGGACAGGGCTGAAGCTTTCTTT.

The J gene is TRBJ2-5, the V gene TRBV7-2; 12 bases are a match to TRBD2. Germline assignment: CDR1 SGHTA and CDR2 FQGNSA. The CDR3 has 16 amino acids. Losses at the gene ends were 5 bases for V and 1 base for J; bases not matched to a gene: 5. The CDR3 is CASSRGTSGRQETQYF. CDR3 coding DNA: TGTGCCAGCAGCCGGGGGACTAGCGGGCGCCAAGAGACCCAGTACTTC.

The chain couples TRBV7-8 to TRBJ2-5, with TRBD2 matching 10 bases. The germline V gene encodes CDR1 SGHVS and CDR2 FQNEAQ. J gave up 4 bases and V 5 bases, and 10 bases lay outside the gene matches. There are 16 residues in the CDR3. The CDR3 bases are TGTGCCAGCAGCCCTTTCCTAGCGGGGGACACAGAGACCCAGTACTTC. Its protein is CASSPFLAGDTETQYF.

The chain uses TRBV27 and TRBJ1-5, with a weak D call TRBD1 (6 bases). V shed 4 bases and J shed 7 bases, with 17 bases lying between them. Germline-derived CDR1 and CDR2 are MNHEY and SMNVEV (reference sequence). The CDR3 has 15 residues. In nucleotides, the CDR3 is TGTGCCAGCAGTTCATCATTGGGGGCTCGGCAGCCCCAGCATTTT. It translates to CASSSSLGARQPQHF.

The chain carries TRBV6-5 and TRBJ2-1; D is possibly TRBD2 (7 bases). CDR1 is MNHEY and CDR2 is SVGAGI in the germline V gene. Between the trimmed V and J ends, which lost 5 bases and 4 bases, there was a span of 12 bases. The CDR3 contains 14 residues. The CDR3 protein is CASSPGGPYNEQFF. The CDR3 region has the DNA TGTGCCAGCAGTCCCGGGGGGCCGTACAATGAGCAGTTCTTC.

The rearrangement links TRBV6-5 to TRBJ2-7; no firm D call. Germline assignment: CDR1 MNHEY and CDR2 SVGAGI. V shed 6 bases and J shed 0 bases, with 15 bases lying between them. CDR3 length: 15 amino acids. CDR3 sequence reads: CASSPWQATSYEQYF. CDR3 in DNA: TGTGCCAGCAGCCCCTGGCAGGCCACCTCCTACGAGCAGTACTTC.

The CDR3 sequence: CASSKSVPGRPGYEQYF. For the CDR3, the DNA is TGTGCCAGCAGCAAATCAGTCCCCGGGAGGCCCGGCTACGAGCAGTACTTC. The V gene is TRBV21-1, the J gene TRBJ2-7; no DNA check was done on the table's D call, TRBD2. TRBV21-1 is listed as a pseudogene. The CDR3 is 17 amino acids.

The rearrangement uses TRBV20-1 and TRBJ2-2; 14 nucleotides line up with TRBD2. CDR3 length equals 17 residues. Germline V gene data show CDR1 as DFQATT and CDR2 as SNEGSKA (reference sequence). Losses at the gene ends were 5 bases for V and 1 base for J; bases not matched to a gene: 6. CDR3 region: CSARGLAGGMNTGELFF. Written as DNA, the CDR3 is TGCAGTGCTCGTGGACTAGCGGGGGGAATGAACACCGGGGAGCTGTTTTTT.